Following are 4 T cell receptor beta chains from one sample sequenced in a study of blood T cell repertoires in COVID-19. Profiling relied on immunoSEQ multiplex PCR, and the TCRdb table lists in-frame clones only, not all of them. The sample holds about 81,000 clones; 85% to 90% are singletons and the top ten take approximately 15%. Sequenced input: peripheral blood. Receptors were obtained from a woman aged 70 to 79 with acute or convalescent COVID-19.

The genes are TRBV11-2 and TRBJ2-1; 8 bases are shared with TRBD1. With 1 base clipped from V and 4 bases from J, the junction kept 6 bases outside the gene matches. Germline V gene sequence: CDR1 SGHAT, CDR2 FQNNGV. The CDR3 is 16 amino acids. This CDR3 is CASSLAAGGRYNEQFF. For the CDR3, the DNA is TGTGCCAGCAGCTTAGCGGCAGGGGGCCGGTACAATGAGCAGTTCTTC. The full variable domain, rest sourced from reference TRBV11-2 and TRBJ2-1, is EAGVAQSPRYKIIEKRQSVAFWCNPISGHATLYWYQQILGQGPKLLIQFQNNGVVDDSQLPKDRFSAERLKGVDSTLKIQPAKLEDSAVYLCASSLAAGGRYNEQFFGPGTRLTVL.

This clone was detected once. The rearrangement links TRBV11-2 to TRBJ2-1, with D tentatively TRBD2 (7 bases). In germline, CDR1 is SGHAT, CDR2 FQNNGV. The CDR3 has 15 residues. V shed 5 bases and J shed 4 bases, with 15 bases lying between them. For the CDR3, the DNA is TGTGCCAGCAGCCCAGGGGCTAGCGGATACAATGAGCAGTTCTTC. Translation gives CASSPGASGYNEQFF. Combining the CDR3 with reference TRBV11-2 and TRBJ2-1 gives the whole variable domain EAGVAQSPRYKIIEKRQSVAFWCNPISGHATLYWYQQILGQGPKLLIQFQNNGVVDDSQLPKDRFSAERLKGVDSTLKIQPAKLEDSAVYLCASSPGASGYNEQFFGPGTRLTVL.

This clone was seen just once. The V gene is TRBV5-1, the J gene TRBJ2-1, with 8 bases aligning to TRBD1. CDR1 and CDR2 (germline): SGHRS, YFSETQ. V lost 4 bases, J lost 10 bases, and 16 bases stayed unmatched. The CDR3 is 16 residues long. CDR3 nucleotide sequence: TGCGCCAGCAGCACCACCGGGACAGGACGATTTTTGGAGCAGTTCTTC. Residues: CASSTTGTGRFLEQFF.

The CDR3 DNA is TGTGCCAGCAGCTTCGGGTCCGGGACAGCCGAGCAGTACGTC. This gives the protein CASSFGSGTAEQYV. The rearrangement joins TRBV28 to TRBJ2-7; 7 bases match TRBD1. The CDR3 has 14 residues. Trimming cost V 6 bases and J 6 bases; bases outside gene matches: 11. CDR1 is MDHEN, CDR2 SYDVKM, per germline.